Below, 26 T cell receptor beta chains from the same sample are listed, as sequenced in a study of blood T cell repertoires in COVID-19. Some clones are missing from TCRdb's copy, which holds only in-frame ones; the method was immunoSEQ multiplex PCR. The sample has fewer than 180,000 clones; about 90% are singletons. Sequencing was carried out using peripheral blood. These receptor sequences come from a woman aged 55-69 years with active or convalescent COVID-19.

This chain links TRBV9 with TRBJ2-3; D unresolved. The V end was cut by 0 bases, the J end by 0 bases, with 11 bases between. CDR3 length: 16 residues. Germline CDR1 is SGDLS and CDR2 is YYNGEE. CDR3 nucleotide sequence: TGTGCCAGCAGCGTAGGAGTCGCCGCTAGCACAGATACGCAGTATTTT. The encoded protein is CASSVGVAASTDTQYF.

CDR3 in amino acids: CASSRVRTYEQYF. The CDR3 DNA follows: TGTGCCAGCAGCCGAGTTCGGACTTACGAGCAGTACTTC. This rearrangement joins TRBV5-5 to TRBJ2-7, with D perhaps matching TRBD2 (5 bases). Germline values: CDR1 SGHKS, CDR2 YYEKEE (reference sequence). V shed 4 bases and J shed 4 bases, with 12 bases lying between them. CDR3 length: 13 amino acids.

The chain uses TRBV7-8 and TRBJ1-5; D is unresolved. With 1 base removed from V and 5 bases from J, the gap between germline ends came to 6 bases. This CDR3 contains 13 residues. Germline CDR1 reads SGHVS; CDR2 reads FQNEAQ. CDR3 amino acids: CASSLVEDQPQHF. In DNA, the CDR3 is TGTGCCAGCAGCTTAGTAGAAGATCAGCCCCAGCATTTT.

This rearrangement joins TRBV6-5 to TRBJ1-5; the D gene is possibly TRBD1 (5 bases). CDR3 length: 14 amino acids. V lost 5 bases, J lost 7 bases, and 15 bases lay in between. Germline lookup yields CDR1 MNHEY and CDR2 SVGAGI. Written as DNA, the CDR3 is TGTGCCAGCAGTCTAGTGGGGGGGTACCAGCCCCAGCATTTT. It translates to CASSLVGGYQPQHF.

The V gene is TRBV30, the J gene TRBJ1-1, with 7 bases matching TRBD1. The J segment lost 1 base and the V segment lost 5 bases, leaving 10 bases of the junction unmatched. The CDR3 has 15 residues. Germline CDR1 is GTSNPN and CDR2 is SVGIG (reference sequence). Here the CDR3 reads CAWGHLGQANTEAFF. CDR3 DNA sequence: TGTGCCTGGGGCCATTTAGGACAGGCGAACACTGAAGCTTTCTTT.

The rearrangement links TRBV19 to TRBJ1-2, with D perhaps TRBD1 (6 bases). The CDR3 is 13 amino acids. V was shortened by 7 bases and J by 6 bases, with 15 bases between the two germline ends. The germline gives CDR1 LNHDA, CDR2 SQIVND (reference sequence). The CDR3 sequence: CASKADSINGYTF. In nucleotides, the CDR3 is TGTGCCAGTAAGGCGGACAGCATAAATGGCTACACCTTC.

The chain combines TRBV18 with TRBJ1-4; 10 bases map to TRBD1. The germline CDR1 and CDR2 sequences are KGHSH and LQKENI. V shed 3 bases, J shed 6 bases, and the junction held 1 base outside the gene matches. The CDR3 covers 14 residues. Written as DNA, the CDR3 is TGTGCCAGCTCACCGGGACAGGGGCATGAAAAACTGTTTTTT. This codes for CASSPGQGHEKLFF.

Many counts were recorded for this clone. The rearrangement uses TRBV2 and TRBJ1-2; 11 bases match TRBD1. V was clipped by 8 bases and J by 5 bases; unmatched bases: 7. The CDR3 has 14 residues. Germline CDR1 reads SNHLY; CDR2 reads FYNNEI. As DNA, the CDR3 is TGTGCCAGCCTCCCGGACAGGGGGCTTTATGGCTACACCTTC. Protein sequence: CASLPDRGLYGYTF.

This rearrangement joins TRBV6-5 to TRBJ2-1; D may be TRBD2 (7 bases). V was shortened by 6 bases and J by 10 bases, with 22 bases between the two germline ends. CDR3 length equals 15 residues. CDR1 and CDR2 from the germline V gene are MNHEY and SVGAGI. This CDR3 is CASRPDLGGAREQFF. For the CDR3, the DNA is TGTGCCAGCAGGCCCGATCTTGGGGGGGCCCGGGAGCAGTTCTTC.

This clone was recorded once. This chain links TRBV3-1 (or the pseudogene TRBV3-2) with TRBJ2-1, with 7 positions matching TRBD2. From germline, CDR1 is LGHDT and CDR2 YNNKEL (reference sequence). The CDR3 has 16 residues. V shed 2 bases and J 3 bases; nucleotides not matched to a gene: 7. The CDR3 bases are TGTGCCAGCAGCCAAACGAGCGGGAACCTCTACAATGAGCAGTTCTTC. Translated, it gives CASSQTSGNLYNEQFF.

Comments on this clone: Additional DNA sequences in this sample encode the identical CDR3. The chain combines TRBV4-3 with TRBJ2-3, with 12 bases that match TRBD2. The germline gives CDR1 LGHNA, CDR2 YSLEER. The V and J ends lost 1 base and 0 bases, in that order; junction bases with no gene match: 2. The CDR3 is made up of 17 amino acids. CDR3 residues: CASSQGLAGASTDTQYF. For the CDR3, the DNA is TGCGCCAGCAGCCAAGGACTAGCGGGGGCCAGCACAGATACGCAGTATTTT.

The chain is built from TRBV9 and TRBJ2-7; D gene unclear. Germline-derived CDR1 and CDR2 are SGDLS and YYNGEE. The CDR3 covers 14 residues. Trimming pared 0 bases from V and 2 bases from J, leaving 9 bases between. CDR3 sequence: CASSVGKGAYEQYF. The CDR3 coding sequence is TGTGCCAGCAGCGTAGGCAAAGGAGCCTACGAGCAGTACTTC.

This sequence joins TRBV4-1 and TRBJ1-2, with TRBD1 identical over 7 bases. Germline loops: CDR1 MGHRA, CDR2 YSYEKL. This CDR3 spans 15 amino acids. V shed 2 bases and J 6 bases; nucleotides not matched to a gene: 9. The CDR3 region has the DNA TGCGCCAGCAGCCAAAGTTATGGGACAGACCATGGCTACACCTTC. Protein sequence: CASSQSYGTDHGYTF.

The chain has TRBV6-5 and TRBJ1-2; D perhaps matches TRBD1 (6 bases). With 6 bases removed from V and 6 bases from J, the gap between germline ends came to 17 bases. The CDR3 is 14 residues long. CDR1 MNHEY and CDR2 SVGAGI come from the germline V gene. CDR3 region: CASRAGDPRNGYTF. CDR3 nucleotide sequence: TGTGCCAGCAGGGCAGGGGACCCTCGGAATGGCTACACCTTC.

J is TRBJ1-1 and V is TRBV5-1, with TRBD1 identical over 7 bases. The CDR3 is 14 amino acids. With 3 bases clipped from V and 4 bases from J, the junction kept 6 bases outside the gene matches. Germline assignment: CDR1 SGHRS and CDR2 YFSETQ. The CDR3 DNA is TGCGCCAGCAGCTCGGAGACAGGGCTCACTGAAGCTTTCTTT. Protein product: CASSSETGLTEAFF. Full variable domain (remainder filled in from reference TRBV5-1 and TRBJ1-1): KAGVTQTPRYLIKTRGQQVTLSCSPISGHRSVSWYQQTPGQGLQFLFEYFSETQRNKGNFPGRFSGRQFSNSRSEMNVSTLELGDSALYLCASSSETGLTEAFFGQGTRLTVV.

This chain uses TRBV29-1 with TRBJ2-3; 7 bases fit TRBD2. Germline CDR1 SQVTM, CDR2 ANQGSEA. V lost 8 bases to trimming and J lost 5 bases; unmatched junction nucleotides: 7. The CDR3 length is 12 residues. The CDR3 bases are TGCAGCTCCGCATCGGGGGGAGATACGCAGTATTTT. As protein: CSSASGGDTQYF.

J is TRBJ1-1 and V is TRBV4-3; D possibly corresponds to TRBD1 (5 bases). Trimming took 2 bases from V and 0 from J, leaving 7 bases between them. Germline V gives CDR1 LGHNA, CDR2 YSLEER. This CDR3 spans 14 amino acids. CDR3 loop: CASSQWDLNTEAFF. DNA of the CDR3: TGCGCCAGCAGCCAATGGGACTTGAACACTGAAGCTTTCTTT.

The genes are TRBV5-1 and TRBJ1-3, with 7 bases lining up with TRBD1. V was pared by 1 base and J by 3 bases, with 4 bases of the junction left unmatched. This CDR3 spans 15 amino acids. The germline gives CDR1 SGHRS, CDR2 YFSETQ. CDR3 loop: CASSLQGGGGNTIYF. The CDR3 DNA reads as TGCGCCAGCAGCTTGCAGGGGGGTGGTGGAAACACCATATATTTT.

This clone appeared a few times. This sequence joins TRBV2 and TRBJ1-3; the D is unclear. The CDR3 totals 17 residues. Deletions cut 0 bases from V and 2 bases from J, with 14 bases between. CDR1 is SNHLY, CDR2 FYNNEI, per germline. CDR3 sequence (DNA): TGTGCCAGCAGTGAAGCCGGGCGGGTGGTACCTGGAAACACCATATATTTT. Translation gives CASSEAGRVVPGNTIYF.

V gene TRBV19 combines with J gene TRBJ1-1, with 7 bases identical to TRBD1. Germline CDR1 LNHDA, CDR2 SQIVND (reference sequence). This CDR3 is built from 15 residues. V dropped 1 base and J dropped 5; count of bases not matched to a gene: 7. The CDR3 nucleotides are TGTGCCAGTAGTATAGTAACAGGGGTCTGGACTGAAGCTTTCTTT. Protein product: CASSIVTGVWTEAFF.

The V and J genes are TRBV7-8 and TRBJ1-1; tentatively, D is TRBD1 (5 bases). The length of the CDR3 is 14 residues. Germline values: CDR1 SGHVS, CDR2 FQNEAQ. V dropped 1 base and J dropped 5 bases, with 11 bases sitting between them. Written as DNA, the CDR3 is TGTGCCAGCAGCTTAGAACTGGGGGGAACTGAAGCTTTCTTT. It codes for CASSLELGGTEAFF.

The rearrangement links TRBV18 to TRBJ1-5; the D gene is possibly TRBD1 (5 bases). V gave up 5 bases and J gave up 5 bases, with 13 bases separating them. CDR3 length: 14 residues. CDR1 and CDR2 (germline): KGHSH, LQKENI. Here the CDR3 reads CASSEQEMDQPQHF. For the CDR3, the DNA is TGTGCCAGCTCAGAACAGGAGATGGATCAGCCCCAGCATTTT.

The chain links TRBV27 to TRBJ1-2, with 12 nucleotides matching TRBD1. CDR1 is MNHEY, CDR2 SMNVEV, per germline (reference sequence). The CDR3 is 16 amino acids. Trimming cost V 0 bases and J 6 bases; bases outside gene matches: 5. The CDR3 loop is CASSLSGDRGLHGYTF. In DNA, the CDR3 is TGTGCCAGCAGTTTATCGGGGGACAGGGGGCTCCATGGCTACACCTTC.

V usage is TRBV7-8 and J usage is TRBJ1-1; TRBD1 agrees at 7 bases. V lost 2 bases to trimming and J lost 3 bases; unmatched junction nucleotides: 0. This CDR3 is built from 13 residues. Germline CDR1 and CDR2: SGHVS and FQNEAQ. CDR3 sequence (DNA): TGTGCCAGCAGCTTACAGGGGGACACTGAAGCTTTCTTT. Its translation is CASSLQGDTEAFF.

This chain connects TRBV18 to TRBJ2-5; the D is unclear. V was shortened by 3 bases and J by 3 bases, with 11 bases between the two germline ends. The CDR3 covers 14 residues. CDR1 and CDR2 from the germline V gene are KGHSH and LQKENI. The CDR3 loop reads CASSPSSVKETQYF. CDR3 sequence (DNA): TGTGCCAGCTCACCCTCGAGCGTAAAAGAGACCCAGTACTTC.

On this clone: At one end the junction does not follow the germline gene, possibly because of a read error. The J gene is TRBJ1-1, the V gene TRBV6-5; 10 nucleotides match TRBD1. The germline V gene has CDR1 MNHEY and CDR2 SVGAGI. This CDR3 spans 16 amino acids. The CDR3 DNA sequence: TGTGCCAGCAGTAACTCCGGACAGGGGGGGAACACTGAAGCTTTCTTT. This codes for CASSNSGQGGNTEAFF.